The 31 T cell receptor beta chains reported below all come from one sample, sequenced in a study of CD4 T cells in relation to SARS-CoV-2 and coronaviruses (dated by TCRdb to about 2021). Library preparation was by the immunoSEQ multiplex PCR assay. TCRdb stores this immuneACCESS table with in-frame sequences only. Part of the clones is absent; in the studies checked, under half of the shortfall reflects unresolved V genes, and no reason is known for the rest. The sample table contains about 23,000 clones; only one count was recorded for 70% to 80% of them. The top ten hold approximately 15% of the sample. These TCRs' antigens remain unknown. CD4+ T cells from unexposed donors were collected before the COVID-19 pandemic (2011-2018). Following 10 days of culture, the EasySep CD4+ T cell isolation kit was used to isolate CD4+ T cells. Sequenced material: CD4+ T cells from PBMCs, cultured in vitro. These receptors came from a human donor in good health.

The rearrangement joins TRBV25-1 to TRBJ2-1; 7 positions agree with TRBD1. The CDR3 extends over 15 amino acids. V lost 3 bases to trimming and J lost 4 bases; unmatched junction nucleotides: 6. Germline-derived CDR1 and CDR2 are MGHDK and SYGVNS. The CDR3 nucleotides read TGTGCCAGCAGTGAGAGGGGACAGCAATACAATGAGCAGTTCTTC. Amino acids: CASSERGQQYNEQFF.

This clone was counted between two and nine times. The rearrangement links TRBV27 to TRBJ2-7, with unresolved D. The CDR3 contains 12 residues. The germline V gene encodes CDR1 MNHEY and CDR2 SMNVEV (reference sequence). V gave up 6 bases and J gave up 3 bases, with 9 bases separating them. CDR3 bases: TGTGCCAGCAGAACGACAATCTACGAGCAGTACTTC. Amino acids: CASRTTIYEQYF.

This chain connects TRBV7-8 to TRBJ2-2; D gene ambiguous. The CDR3 is made up of 16 amino acids. The V end was cut by 1 base, the J end by 4 bases, with 13 bases between. Germline CDR1 is SGHVS and CDR2 is FQNEAQ. CDR3 nucleotide sequence: TGTGCCAGCAGCTTAGGTGCTAGTCGAGTCACCGGGGAGCTGTTTTTT. Amino acids: CASSLGASRVTGELFF.

The CDR3 loop reads CSASMGTSDQPQHF. CDR3 bases: TGCAGTGCTAGTATGGGGACTTCTGATCAGCCCCAGCATTTT. The rearrangement uses TRBV20-1 and TRBJ1-5, with a tentative D call TRBD1 (5 bases). Trimming left V 3 bases short and J 5 bases short, with 14 bases between. Germline CDR1 is DFQATT and CDR2 is SNEGSKA (reference sequence). The CDR3 spans 14 residues.

The rearrangement joins TRBV11-2 to TRBJ1-6, with D perhaps TRBD1 (5 bases). The V end was cut by 5 bases, the J end by 4 bases, with 15 bases between. This CDR3 has 16 residues. The germline V gene encodes CDR1 SGHAT and CDR2 FQNNGV. CDR3 nucleotide sequence: TGTGCCAGCAGCCTAGCGGCGACAGCTTATAATTCACCCCTCCACTTT. This gives the protein CASSLAATAYNSPLHF.

The chain combines TRBV6-6 with TRBJ1-5; D is ambiguous. CDR1 is MNHNY, CDR2 SVGAGI, per germline (reference sequence). V was clipped by 6 bases and J by 7 bases, with 10 bases between them. The CDR3 has 12 residues. The CDR3 reads CASSLPDQPQHF. The CDR3 coding sequence is TGTGCCAGCAGCCTGCCTGACCAGCCCCAGCATTTT.

The rearrangement joins TRBV10-1 to TRBJ2-1; 9 nucleotides match TRBD2. The CDR3 length is 16 residues. The V gene end was trimmed by 4 bases and the J gene end by 8 bases; junction bases not matched to a gene: 12. Germline V gives CDR1 WNHNN, CDR2 SYGVQD (reference sequence). CDR3 DNA: TGCGCCAGCAGTGTCCGTGTGCGGGGGGGCTTCCATGAGCAGTTCTTC. Translating gives CASSVRVRGGFHEQFF.

The chain has TRBV28 and TRBJ1-1; TRBD1 matches at 8 bases. The germline gives CDR1 MDHEN, CDR2 SYDVKM. The ends lost 5 bases at V and 1 base at J; junction bases unmatched: 3. This CDR3 has 14 residues. The CDR3 sequence: CASSETGGNTEAFF. In nucleotides, the CDR3 is TGTGCCAGCAGTGAAACAGGGGGGAACACTGAAGCTTTCTTT.

As DNA, the CDR3 is TGTGCCAGTAGTATTCCCCGGGGGGGCAATTACAATGAGCAGTTCTTC. Its translation is CASSIPRGGNYNEQFF. The V gene is TRBV19, the J gene TRBJ2-1; 8 positions match TRBD2. This CDR3 spans 16 amino acids. Germline CDR1 LNHDA, CDR2 SQIVND (reference sequence). Trimming at V came to 3 bases and at J to 4 bases, leaving 8 bases not matched to a gene.

This rearrangement joins TRBV30 to TRBJ2-2; possible D gene TRBD1, 6 bases. V gave up 7 bases and J gave up 0 bases, with 9 bases separating them. Germline V lookup: CDR1 GTSNPN, CDR2 SVGIG (reference sequence). This CDR3 has 13 amino acids. In nucleotides, the CDR3 is TGTGCCTCCGGACAGCCGAACACCGGGGAGCTGTTTTTT. Its protein is CASGQPNTGELFF.

The rearrangement links TRBV5-4 to TRBJ1-1, with 8 bases that match TRBD1. With 3 bases clipped from V and 5 bases from J, the junction kept 6 bases outside the gene matches. The CDR3 is made up of 14 amino acids. CDR1 is SGHNT and CDR2 is YYREEE in the germline V gene (reference sequence). The CDR3 sequence is CASSSGGAGTEAFF. DNA of the CDR3: TGTGCCAGCAGCTCAGGGGGCGCGGGAACTGAAGCTTTCTTT.

The rearrangement uses TRBV24-1 and TRBJ2-3, with 11 bases that match TRBD2. Germline-derived CDR1 and CDR2 are KGHDR and SFDVKD. The V and J ends lost 3 bases and 3 bases, in that order; junction bases with no gene match: 4. The CDR3 runs to 16 residues. DNA of the CDR3: TGTGCCACCAGTGATCCGAGACTAGCGGGAACAGATACGCAGTATTTT. Its translation: CATSDPRLAGTDTQYF.

This rearrangement joins TRBV2 to TRBJ1-4, with 9 bases that match TRBD1. The V and J ends lost 6 bases and 15 bases, in that order; junction bases with no gene match: 5. This CDR3 is built from 11 residues. From germline, CDR1 is SNHLY and CDR2 FYNNEI. This CDR3 reads CASRRTGEVFF. The CDR3 DNA reads TGTGCCAGCAGACGGACAGGGGAAGTGTTTTTT.

CDR3 amino acids: CASSLRLAGGVPHGELFF. In nucleotides, the CDR3 is TGCGCCAGCAGCTTGCGACTAGCGGGAGGAGTGCCCCACGGGGAGCTGTTTTTT. The chain carries TRBV5-1 and TRBJ2-2, with TRBD2 matching over 13 bases. V lost 1 base and J lost 7; bases outside the gene matches: 10. The germline V gene encodes CDR1 SGHRS and CDR2 YFSETQ. CDR3 length equals 18 residues.

The rearrangement links TRBV5-6 to TRBJ2-2, with D perhaps TRBD2 (6 bases). V dropped 7 bases and J dropped 5 bases, with 21 bases sitting between them. CDR3 length equals 16 residues. Germline assignment: CDR1 SGHDT and CDR2 YYEEEE. In DNA, the CDR3 is TGTGCCAGCGATCTAATCAGGGAGGTGGGGACCGGGGAGCTGTTTTTT. It encodes CASDLIREVGTGELFF.

The chain combines TRBV6-6 with TRBJ1-4, with 10 nucleotides matching TRBD1. Germline trimming cut 6 bases from V and 6 bases from J; bases unmatched to any gene: 7. CDR1 and CDR2 from the germline V gene are MNHNY and SVGAGI (reference sequence). The CDR3 spans 15 residues. The CDR3 region has the DNA TGTGCCAGCAGGAGCGGAGGGACAGGGGATGAAAAACTGTTTTTT. The encoded protein is CASRSGGTGDEKLFF.

The chain carries TRBV27 and TRBJ2-3; D is possibly TRBD1 or TRBD2 (5 bases each). Germline CDR1 MNHEY, CDR2 SMNVEV (reference sequence). The length of the CDR3 is 18 residues. The germline V and J ends were trimmed by 2 bases and 1 base, with 19 bases remaining between them. For the CDR3, the DNA is TGTGCCAGCAGTTTAGGAGATCCAGGGATCGGGGGCACAGATACGCAGTATTTT. This codes for CASSLGDPGIGGTDTQYF.

This rearrangement joins TRBV9 to TRBJ2-1, with D possibly TRBD2 on 5 matching bases. CDR3 size: 15 residues. V was clipped by 0 bases and J by 0 bases, with 7 bases between them. Germline V gives CDR1 SGDLS, CDR2 YYNGEE. The CDR3 nucleotides read TGTGCCAGCAGCGTAGTAGGAGGCTCCTACAATGAGCAGTTCTTC. This translates into CASSVVGGSYNEQFF.

This clone was counted a single time. The DNA of the CDR3 is TGTGCCACCAGTGATAGTCAGGGGGGAATAGCCAAAAACATTCAGTACTTC. Encoded protein: CATSDSQGGIAKNIQYF. The chain is built from TRBV24-1 and TRBJ2-4; TRBD1 might be the D (7 bases). V was clipped by 3 bases and J by 0 bases, with 14 bases between them. The CDR3 is 17 residues long. CDR1 KGHDR and CDR2 SFDVKD come from the germline V gene.

The V gene is TRBV30, the J gene TRBJ1-2, with a weak D call TRBD1 (6 bases). Germline V lookup: CDR1 GTSNPN, CDR2 SVGIG (reference sequence). The CDR3 loop spans 11 amino acids. The CDR3 coding sequence is TGTGGGGGGGCAGCTAACTATGGCTACACCTTC. Translating gives CGGAANYGYTF.

The genes are TRBV4-1 and TRBJ1-1, with a possible D match to TRBD1 (5 bases). Germline CDR1 and CDR2: MGHRA and YSYEKL. V was shortened by 5 bases and J by 5 bases, with 15 bases between the two germline ends. There are 14 residues in the CDR3. For the CDR3, the DNA is TGCGCCAGCAGCTCGGGACCCAGAGGGACTGAAGCTTTCTTT. Protein: CASSSGPRGTEAFF.

The table lists this clone with a count of one. The gene calls are TRBV5-6 and TRBJ2-1; D remains unclear. V was shortened by 0 bases and J by 3 bases, with 10 bases between the two germline ends. Germline V lookup: CDR1 SGHDT, CDR2 YYEEEE. The CDR3 is made up of 15 amino acids. CDR3 DNA sequence: TGTGCCAGCAGCTTGGTTGCCGTAGTCTACAATGAGCAGTTCTTC. The encoded protein is CASSLVAVVYNEQFF.

V gene TRBV7-8 combines with J gene TRBJ1-5; unclear D gene. There are 13 residues in the CDR3. Germline assignment: CDR1 SGHVS and CDR2 FQNEAQ. The V gene lost 5 bases and the J gene lost 8 bases, with 13 bases spanning the gap. The CDR3 region is CASSHQGGEPQHF. DNA of the CDR3: TGTGCCAGCAGCCATCAAGGCGGGGAGCCCCAGCATTTT. Combining the CDR3 with reference TRBV7-8 and TRBJ1-5 gives the whole variable domain GAGVSQSPRYKVAKRGQDVALRCDPISGHVSLFWYQQALGQGPEFLTYFQNEAQLDKSGLPSDRFFAERPEGSVSTLKIQRTQQEDSAVYLCASSHQGGEPQHFGDGTRLSIL.

This clone appeared a few times. The rearrangement uses TRBV10-1 and TRBJ2-1; D may be TRBD1 (7 bases). Germline CDR1 is WNHNN and CDR2 is SYGVQD (reference sequence). V dropped 3 bases and J dropped 4 bases, with 13 bases sitting between them. The CDR3 extends over 15 amino acids. The CDR3 sequence is CASSEKQGGYNEQFF. As DNA, the CDR3 is TGCGCCAGCAGTGAAAAGCAGGGGGGTTACAATGAGCAGTTCTTC.

The chain carries TRBV24-1 and TRBJ2-1, with TRBD2 matching over 12 bases. The germline V gene encodes CDR1 KGHDR and CDR2 SFDVKD. The length of the CDR3 is 16 residues. After removal of 4 bases from V and 3 bases from J, the junction contained 3 bases not matched to a gene. The CDR3 DNA reads TGTGCCACCAGTGAACCGGGACTAGCGGGCTACAATGAGCAGTTCTTC. Protein sequence: CATSEPGLAGYNEQFF.

The V call is TRBV5-1, the J call TRBJ2-5; TRBD2 matches at 9 bases. The CDR3 contains 15 residues. Germline loops: CDR1 SGHRS, CDR2 YFSETQ. V lost 0 bases, J lost 5 bases, and 5 bases stayed unmatched. CDR3 residues: CASSLVASGDETQYF. The CDR3 DNA sequence: TGCGCCAGCAGCTTGGTGGCTAGCGGGGATGAGACCCAGTACTTC.

In this sample, this clone turned up a few times. The gene calls are TRBV19 and TRBJ2-1; D gene unclear. V lost 6 bases, J lost 1 base, and 10 bases lay in between. Germline values: CDR1 LNHDA, CDR2 SQIVND (reference sequence). This CDR3 spans 14 amino acids. The CDR3 nucleotides read TGTGCCAGTAGCCGACAAGTATCCTACAATGAGCAGTTCTTC. Its translation is CASSRQVSYNEQFF.

V usage is TRBV28 and J usage is TRBJ2-3; TRBD1 matches 7 bases. Trimming at V came to 6 bases and at J to 6 bases, leaving 15 bases not matched to a gene. This CDR3 has 16 amino acids. Germline V CDR1 and CDR2: MDHEN, SYDVKM. The DNA of the CDR3 is TGTGCCAGCAGACCTCCAGGGGGTGCGGGCCGGGATACGCAGTATTTT. Protein sequence: CASRPPGGAGRDTQYF.

The chain has TRBV7-3 and TRBJ1-6; 9 positions agree with TRBD1. CDR3 length: 15 amino acids. Germline CDR1 SGHTA, CDR2 FQGTGA. V was pared by 6 bases and J by 6 bases, with 6 bases of the junction left unmatched. The CDR3 region is CASSRDRGSNSPLHF. The CDR3 DNA reads as TGTGCCAGCAGTCGTGACAGGGGGAGTAATTCACCCCTCCACTTT.

J is TRBJ2-3 and V is TRBV24-1, with no clear D. Trimming removed 8 bases at V and 0 bases at J, with 14 bases between. The CDR3 runs 15 residues. Germline V gene data show CDR1 as KGHDR and CDR2 as SFDVKD. CDR3 sequence (DNA): TGTGCCACCACCACTGGGTACTCTAGCACAGATACGCAGTATTTT. This translates into CATTTGYSSTDTQYF.

The chain is built from TRBV6-1 and TRBJ1-6; D is undetermined. The V end lost 1 base, the J end lost 8 bases, and 6 bases lay between the germline ends. The CDR3 loop spans 13 amino acids. Germline CDR1 MNHNS, CDR2 SASEGT. CDR3 region: CASSEVRDSPLHF. The CDR3 bases are TGTGCCAGCAGTGAAGTGCGGGATTCACCCCTCCACTTT.